This T cell receptor (beta chain) was documented in a study of response to subunit inactivated influenza vaccine. Study-wide results and caveats: Authors proposed each seasonal influenza vaccination draws in few new T cells.

In TCRdb, the RT-PCR reads were re-called with MiXCR into one record per CDR3 protein. The data contain 450,000 to 600,000 distinct CDR3 sequences, around 7.9% of them singletons. CDR1 and CDR2 from the germline V gene are MNHEY and SVGEGT. This CDR3 contains 14 residues. V lost 6 bases and J 0 bases, leaving 12 bases between the germline ends. This clonotype has more than one count but fewer than ten. The target antigen is unknown. The specimen comprised PBMCs from blood, sampled roughly 24 months after vaccination. The chain employs TRBV6-2 or TRBV6-3 and TRBJ2-7; D is possibly TRBD2 (6 bases). The clonotype originates from a man in his fifties or sixties who received an inactivated influenza vaccine. For the CDR3, the DNA is TGTGCCAGCAGCCGGGACTGGAGCTCCTACGAGCAGTACTTC. Translating gives CASSRDWSSYEQYF.